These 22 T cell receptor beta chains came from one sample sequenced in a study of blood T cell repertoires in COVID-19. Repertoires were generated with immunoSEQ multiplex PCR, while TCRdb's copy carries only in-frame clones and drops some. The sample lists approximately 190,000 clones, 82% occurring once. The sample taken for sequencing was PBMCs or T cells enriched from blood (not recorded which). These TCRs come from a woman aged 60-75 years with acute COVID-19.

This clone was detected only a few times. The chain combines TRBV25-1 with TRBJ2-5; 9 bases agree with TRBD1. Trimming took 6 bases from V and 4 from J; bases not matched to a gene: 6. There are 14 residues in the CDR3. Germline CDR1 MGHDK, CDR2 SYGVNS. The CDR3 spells CASRGQGQGETQYF. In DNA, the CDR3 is TGTGCCAGCAGGGGACAGGGTCAGGGAGAGACCCAGTACTTC.

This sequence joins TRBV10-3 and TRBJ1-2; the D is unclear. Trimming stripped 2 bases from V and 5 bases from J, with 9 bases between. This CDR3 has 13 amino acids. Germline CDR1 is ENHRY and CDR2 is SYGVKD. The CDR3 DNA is TGTGCCATCAGTGAGCTGGGGAGGTATGGCTACACCTTC. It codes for CAISELGRYGYTF.

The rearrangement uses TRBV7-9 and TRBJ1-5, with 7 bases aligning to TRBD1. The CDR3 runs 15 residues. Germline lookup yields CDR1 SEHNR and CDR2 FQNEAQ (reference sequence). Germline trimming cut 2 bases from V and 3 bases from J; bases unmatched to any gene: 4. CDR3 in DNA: TGTGCCAGCAGCTTATCCGGGACAGTCAATCAGCCCCAGCATTTT. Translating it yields CASSLSGTVNQPQHF.

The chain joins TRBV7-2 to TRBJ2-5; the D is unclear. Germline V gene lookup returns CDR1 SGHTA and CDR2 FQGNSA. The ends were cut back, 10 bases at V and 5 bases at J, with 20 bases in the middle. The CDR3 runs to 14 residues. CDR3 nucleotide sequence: TGTGCCACCGCTTTAAACTCCTACGCGGAGACCCAGTACTTC. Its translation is CATALNSYAETQYF.

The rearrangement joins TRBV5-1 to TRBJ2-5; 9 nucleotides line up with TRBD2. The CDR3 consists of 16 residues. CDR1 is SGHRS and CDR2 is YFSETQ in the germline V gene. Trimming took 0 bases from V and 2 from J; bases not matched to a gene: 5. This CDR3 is CASSLGASGTQETQYF. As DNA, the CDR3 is TGCGCCAGCAGCTTGGGGGCTAGCGGGACTCAAGAGACCCAGTACTTC.

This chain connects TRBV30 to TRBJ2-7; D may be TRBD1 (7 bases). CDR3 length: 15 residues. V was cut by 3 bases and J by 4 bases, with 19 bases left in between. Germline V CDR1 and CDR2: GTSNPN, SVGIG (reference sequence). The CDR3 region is CAWRIGQGGRYEQYF. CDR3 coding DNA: TGTGCCTGGAGAATCGGGCAGGGGGGTCGGTACGAGCAGTACTTC. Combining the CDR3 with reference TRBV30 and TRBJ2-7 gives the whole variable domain SQTIHQWPATLVQPVGSPLSLECTVEGTSNPNLYWYRQAAGRGLQLLFYSVGIGQISSEVPQNLSASRPQDRQFILSSKKLLLSDSGFYLCAWRIGQGGRYEQYFGPGTRLTVT.

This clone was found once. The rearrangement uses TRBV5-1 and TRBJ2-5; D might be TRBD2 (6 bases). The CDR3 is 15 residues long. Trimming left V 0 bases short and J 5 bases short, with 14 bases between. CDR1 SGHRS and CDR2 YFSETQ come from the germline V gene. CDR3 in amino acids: CASSLALGAGETQYF. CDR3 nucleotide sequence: TGCGCCAGCAGCTTGGCGCTAGGGGCGGGGGAGACCCAGTACTTC. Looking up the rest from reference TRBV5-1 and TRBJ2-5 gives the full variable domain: KAGVTQTPRYLIKTRGQQVTLSCSPISGHRSVSWYQQTPGQGLQFLFEYFSETQRNKGNFPGRFSGRQFSNSRSEMNVSTLELGDSALYLCASSLALGAGETQYFGPGTRLLVL.

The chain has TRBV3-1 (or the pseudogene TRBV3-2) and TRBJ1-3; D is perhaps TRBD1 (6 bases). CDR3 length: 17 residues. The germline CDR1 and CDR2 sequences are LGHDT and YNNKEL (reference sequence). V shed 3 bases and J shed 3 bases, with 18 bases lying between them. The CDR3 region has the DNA TGTGCCAGCAGCCAGGTAAACCTCGACAGGCGTGGAAACACCATATATTTT. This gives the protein CASSQVNLDRRGNTIYF.

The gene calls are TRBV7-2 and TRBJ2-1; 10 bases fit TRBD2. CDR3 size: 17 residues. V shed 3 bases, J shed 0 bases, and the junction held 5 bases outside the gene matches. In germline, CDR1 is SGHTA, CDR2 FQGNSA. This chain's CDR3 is CASSLKLAGVSYNEQFF. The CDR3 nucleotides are TGTGCCAGCAGCTTGAAGCTAGCGGGGGTCTCCTACAATGAGCAGTTCTTC.

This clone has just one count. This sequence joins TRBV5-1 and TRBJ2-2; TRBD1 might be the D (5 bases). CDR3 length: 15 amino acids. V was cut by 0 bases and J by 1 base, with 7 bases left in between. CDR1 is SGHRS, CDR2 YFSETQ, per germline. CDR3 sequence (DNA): TGCGCCAGCAGCTTGGGACAGATGAACACCGGGGAGCTGTTTTTT. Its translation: CASSLGQMNTGELFF.

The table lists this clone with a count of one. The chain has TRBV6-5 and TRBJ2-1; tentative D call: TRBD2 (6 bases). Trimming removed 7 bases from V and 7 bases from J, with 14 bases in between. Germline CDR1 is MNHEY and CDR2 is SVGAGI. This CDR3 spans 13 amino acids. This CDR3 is CASTLGGVNEQFF. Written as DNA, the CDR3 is TGTGCCAGCACTCTTGGAGGGGTAAATGAGCAGTTCTTC.

Written as DNA, the CDR3 is TGTGCCAGCAGTTACCTGGGTGGAGGAGCCAAAAACATTCAGTACTTC. Amino acids: CASSYLGGGAKNIQYF. This chain joins TRBV6-5 and TRBJ2-4; perhaps TRBD2 as D (5 bases). The V gene lost 2 bases and the J gene lost 0 bases, with 11 bases spanning the gap. The CDR3 totals 16 residues. CDR1 and CDR2 (germline): MNHEY, SVGAGI.

CDR3 bases: TGTGCCAGCAGTCTCTGGGGGGGGCCGGCTTTCTTT. Protein sequence: CASSLWGGPAFF. J is TRBJ1-1 and V is TRBV3-1 (or the pseudogene TRBV3-2); D is perhaps TRBD1 (6 bases). V dropped 6 bases and J dropped 11 bases, with 16 bases sitting between them. This CDR3 comprises 12 residues. Germline CDR1 and CDR2: LGHDT and YNNKEL (reference sequence).

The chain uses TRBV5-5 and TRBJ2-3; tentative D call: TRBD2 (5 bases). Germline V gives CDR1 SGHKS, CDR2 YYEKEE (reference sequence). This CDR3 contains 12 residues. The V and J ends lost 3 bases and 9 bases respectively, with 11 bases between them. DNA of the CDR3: TGTGCCAGCAGCTCAGTGGCTAGCACGCAGTATTTT. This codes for CASSSVASTQYF.

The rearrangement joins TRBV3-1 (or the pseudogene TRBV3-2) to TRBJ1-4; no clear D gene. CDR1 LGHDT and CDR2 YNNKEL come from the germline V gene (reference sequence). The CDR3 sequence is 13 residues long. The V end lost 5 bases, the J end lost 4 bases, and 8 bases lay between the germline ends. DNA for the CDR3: TGTGCCAGCAGCGAGGAATATAATGAAAAACTGTTTTTT. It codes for CASSEEYNEKLFF.

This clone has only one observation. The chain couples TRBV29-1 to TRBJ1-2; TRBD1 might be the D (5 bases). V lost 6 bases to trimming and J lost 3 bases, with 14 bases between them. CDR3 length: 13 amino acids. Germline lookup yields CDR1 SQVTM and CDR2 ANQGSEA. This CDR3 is CSVSGGADYGYTF. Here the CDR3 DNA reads TGCAGCGTCTCGGGGGGAGCGGACTATGGCTACACCTTC.

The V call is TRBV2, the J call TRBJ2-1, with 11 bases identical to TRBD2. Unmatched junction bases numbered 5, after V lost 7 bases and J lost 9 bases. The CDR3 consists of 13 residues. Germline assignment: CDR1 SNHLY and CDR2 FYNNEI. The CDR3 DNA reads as TGTGCCAGCAAAACTAGCGGGAGCCTTGAGCAGTTCTTC. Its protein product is CASKTSGSLEQFF.

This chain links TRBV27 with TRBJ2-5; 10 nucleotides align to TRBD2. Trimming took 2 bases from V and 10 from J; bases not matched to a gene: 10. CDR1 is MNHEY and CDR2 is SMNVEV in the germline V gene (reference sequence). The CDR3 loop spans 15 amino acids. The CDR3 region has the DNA TGTGCCAGCAGTTTACGACTAGCGGGCCCCGGGGGCCAGTACTTC. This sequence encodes CASSLRLAGPGGQYF.

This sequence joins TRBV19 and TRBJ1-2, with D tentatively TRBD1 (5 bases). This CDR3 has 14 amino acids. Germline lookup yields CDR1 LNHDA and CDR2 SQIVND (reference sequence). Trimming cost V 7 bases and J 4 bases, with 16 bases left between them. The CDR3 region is CASNPPQGFYGYTF. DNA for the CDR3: TGTGCCAGTAATCCGCCCCAGGGTTTCTATGGCTACACCTTC.

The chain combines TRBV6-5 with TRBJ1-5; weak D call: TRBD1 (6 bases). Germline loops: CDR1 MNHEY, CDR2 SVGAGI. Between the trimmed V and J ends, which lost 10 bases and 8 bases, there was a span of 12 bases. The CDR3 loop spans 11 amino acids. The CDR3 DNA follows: TGTGCCACCTCGACAGGAGAGCCCCAGCATTTT. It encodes CATSTGEPQHF.

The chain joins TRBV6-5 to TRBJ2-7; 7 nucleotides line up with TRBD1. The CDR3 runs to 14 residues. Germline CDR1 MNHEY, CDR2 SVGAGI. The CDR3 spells CASSLTGFMNILDV. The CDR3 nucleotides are TGTGCCAGCAGCTTGACAGGGTTTATGAATATACTGGACGTC.

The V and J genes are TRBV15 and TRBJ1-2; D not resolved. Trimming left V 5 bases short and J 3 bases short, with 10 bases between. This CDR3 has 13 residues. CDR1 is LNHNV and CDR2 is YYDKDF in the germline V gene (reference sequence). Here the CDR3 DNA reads TGTGCCACCAGCGAGGGTCAATACTATGGCTACACCTTC. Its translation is CATSEGQYYGYTF.